This is a list of T cell receptor beta chains from one sample in a study of blood T cell repertoires in COVID-19. This table comes from immunoSEQ multiplex PCR, and its TCRdb copy is limited to in-frame clones, with some not included. The sample holds a few hundred thousand clones, 75% to 90% seen once. Sequencing input: peripheral blood. The receptor set was obtained from a man younger than 35 with active or convalescent COVID-19. The CDR3 runs from the conserved cysteine through the conserved F or W. The size entry is marked missing in some rows and otherwise reads once, few, many or a size class.

clone size	V gene	J gene	CDR3 protein
-	TRBV27	TRBJ2-2	CASSLDRDGELFF
few	TRBV5-6	TRBJ1-1	CASSRGTETEAFF
-	TRBV27	TRBJ1-1	CASSFREAVAEAFF
-	TRBV6-5	TRBJ2-1	CASSVGLAGNNEQFF
-	TRBV29-1	TRBJ1-2	CSGNRRNDRPVPYGYTF
-	TRBV7-2	TRBJ2-1	CASSIAGSPYNEQFF
once	TRBV5-1	TRBJ2-1	CASSLTGGSYNEQFF
-	TRBV28	TRBJ1-2	CASSLGGQGLGYTF
-	TRBV21-1	TRBJ1-1	CASSNRGRRAFF
once	TRBV27	TRBJ1-5	CASSRGTGGNQPQHF
-	TRBV13	TRBJ1-4	CASSEGQGAQNNEKLFF
-	TRBV5-4	TRBJ2-5	CASSERTGAPTSDGPQYF
-	TRBV18	TRBJ1-2	CASSPLKTGQNYGYTF
-	TRBV18	TRBJ2-4	CASSEPNRAAKNIQYF
-	TRBV7-2	TRBJ1-1	CASSPTDRREAFF
once	TRBV4-1	TRBJ2-3	CASSQDRLGTDTQYF